This TCR beta chain was found in a study of T cells in Graves' hyperthyroidism and ophthalmopathy. Germline assignment: CDR1 KGHSH and CDR2 LQKENI. With 0 bases removed from V and 3 bases from J, the gap between germline ends came to 10 bases. The CDR3 is made up of 15 amino acids. The table lists this clonotype with many counts. Amplified TCR beta CDR3 regions came from RNA transcripts. The HTBI set primed first-round TCR CDR3 RT-PCR. TCRdb re-analysed the multiplex PCR reads in MiXCR, keeping a single row per CDR3 protein. The sample has nearly 600,000 distinct CDR3 sequences, about 15% seen once. Newly diagnosed patients aged 18 to 65 had hyperthyroidism of under 2 months' duration. Clinical symptoms, serum thyroxine and TRAb, thyroid ultrasound and orbital computed tomography together formed the diagnostic basis. Preceding any ophthalmopathy symptoms, the blood sample dates from first hyperthyroidism diagnosis.

Sequencing input: blood. J is TRBJ2-3 and V is TRBV18; maybe TRBD1 (5 bases). The sequence derives from a woman in her twenties or thirties with Graves' hyperthyroidism that later progressed to Graves' ophthalmopathy. The CDR3 sequence: CASSPPEQGTDTQYF. CDR3 coding DNA: TGTGCCAGCTCACCACCAGAGCAGGGAACAGATACGCAGTATTTT.